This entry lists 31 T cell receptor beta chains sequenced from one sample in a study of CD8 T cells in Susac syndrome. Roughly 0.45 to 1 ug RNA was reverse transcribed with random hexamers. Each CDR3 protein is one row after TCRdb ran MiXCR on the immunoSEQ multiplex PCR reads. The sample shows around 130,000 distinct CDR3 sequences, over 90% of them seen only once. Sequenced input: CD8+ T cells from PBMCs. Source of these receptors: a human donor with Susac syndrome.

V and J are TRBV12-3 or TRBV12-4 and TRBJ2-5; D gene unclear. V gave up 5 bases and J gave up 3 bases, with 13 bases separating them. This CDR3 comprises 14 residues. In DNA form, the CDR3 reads TGTGCCAGCAGTCCTGACTCGGGTAAAGAGACCCAGTACTTC. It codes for CASSPDSGKETQYF.

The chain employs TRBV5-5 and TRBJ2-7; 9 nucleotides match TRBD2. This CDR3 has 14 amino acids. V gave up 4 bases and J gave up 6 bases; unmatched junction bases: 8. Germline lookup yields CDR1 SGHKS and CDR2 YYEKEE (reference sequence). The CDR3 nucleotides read TGTGCCAGCAGCCTGCGGCGGGGGGGCTTCGAGCAGTACTTC. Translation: CASSLRRGGFEQYF.

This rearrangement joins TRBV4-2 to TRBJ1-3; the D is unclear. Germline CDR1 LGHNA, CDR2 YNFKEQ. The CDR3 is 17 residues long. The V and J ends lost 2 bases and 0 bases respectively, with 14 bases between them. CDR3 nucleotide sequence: TGTGCCAGCAGCCAACACGTTCTACTCGGCTCTGGAAACACCATATATTTT. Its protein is CASSQHVLLGSGNTIYF.

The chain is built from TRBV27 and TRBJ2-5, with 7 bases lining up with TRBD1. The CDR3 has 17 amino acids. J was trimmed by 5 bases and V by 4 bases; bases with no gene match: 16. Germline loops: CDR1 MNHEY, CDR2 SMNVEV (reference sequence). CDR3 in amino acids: CASSSLDRVKRGETQYF. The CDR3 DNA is TGTGCCAGCAGTTCTCTCGACAGGGTAAAAAGAGGCGAGACCCAGTACTTC.

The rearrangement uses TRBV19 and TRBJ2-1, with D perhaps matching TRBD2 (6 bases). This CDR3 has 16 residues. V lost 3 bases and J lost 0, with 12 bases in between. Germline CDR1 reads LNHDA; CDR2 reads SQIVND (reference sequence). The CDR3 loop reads CASSMGDGSSYNEQFF. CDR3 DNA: TGTGCCAGTAGTATGGGAGACGGGAGCTCCTACAATGAGCAGTTCTTC.

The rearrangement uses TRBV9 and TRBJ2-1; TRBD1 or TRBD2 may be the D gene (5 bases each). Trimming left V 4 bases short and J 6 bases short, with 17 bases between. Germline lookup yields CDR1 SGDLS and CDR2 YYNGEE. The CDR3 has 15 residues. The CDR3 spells CASSPAGTRVNEQFF. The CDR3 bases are TGTGCCAGCAGCCCAGCCGGGACCAGGGTCAATGAGCAGTTCTTC.

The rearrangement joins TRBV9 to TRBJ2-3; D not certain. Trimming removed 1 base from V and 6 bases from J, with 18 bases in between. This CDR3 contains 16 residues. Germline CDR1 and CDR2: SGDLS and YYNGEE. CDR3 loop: CASSVSGLMTMDTQYF. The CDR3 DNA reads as TGTGCCAGCAGCGTATCGGGTCTCATGACGATGGATACGCAGTATTTT.

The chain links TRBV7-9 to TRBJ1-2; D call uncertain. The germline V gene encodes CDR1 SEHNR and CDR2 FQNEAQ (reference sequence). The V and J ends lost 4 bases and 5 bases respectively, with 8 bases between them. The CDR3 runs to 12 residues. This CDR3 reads CASSYLPYGYTF. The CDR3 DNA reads TGTGCCAGCAGCTATCTTCCGTATGGCTACACCTTC.

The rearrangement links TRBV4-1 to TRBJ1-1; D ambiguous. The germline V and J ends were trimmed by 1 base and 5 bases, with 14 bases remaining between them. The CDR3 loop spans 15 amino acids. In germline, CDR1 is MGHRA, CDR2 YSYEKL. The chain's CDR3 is CASSQVGGLTTEAFF. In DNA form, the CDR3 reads TGCGCCAGCAGCCAAGTGGGAGGTCTGACTACTGAAGCTTTCTTT.

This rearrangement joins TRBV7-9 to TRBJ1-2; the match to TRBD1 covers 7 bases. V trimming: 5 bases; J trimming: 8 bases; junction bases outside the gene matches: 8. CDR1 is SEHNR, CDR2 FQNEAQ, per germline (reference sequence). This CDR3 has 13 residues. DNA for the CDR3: TGTGCCAGCAGCCCGGGGACAGTCCGCGGCTACACCTTC. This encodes CASSPGTVRGYTF.

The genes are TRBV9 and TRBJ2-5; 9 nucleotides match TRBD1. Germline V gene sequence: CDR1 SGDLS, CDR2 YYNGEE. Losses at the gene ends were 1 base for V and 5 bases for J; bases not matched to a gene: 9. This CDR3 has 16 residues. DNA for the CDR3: TGTGCCAGCAGCGTATTTTCGGGACAGGGCGAGGAGACCCAGTACTTC. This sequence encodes CASSVFSGQGEETQYF.

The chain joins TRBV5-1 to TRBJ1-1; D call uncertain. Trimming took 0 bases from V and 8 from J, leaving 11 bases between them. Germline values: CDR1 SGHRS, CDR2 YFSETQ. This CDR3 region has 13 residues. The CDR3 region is CASSLDGSGEAFF. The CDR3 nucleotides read TGCGCCAGCAGCTTGGACGGCTCCGGAGAAGCTTTCTTT.

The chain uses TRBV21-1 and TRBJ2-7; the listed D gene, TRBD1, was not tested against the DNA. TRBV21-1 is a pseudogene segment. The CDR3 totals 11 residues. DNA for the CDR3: TGTGCCAGCAACCAGGGGTGCGAGCAGTACTTC. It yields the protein CASNQGCEQYF.

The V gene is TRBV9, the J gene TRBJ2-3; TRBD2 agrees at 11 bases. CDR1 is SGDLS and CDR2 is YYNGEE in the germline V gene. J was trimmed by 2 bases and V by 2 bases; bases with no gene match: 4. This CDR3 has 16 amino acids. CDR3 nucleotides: TGTGCCAGCAGCGTGGGACTAGCGGCCTTCACAGATACGCAGTATTTT. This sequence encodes CASSVGLAAFTDTQYF.

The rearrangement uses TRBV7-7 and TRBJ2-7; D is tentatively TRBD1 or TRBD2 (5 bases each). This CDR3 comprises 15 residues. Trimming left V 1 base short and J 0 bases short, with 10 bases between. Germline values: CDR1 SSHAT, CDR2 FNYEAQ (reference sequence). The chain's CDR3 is CASSLGTGLSYEQYF. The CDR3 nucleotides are TGTGCCAGCAGCTTAGGAACAGGACTCTCCTACGAGCAGTACTTC. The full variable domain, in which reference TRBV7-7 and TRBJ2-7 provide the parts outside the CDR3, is GAGVSQSPRYKVTKRGQDVTLRCDPISSHATLYWYQQALGQGPEFLTYFNYEAQPDKSGLPSDRFSAERPEGSISTLTIQRTEQRDSAMYRCASSLGTGLSYEQYFGPGTRLTVT.

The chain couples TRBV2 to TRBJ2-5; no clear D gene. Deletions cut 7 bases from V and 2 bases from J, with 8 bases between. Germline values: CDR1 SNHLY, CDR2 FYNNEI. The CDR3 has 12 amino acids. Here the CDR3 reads CASIAGQETQYF. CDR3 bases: TGTGCCAGCATAGCTGGACAAGAGACCCAGTACTTC. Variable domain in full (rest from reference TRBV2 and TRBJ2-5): EPEVTQTPSHQVTQMGQEVILRCVPISNHLYFYWYRQILGQKVEFLVSFYNNEISEKSEIFDDQFSVERPDGSNFTLKIRSTKLEDSAMYFCASIAGQETQYFGPGTRLLVL.

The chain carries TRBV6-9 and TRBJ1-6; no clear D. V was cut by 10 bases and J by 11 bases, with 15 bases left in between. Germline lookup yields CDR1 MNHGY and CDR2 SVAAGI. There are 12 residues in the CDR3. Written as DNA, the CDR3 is TGTGCCACCCGGCCCCTGTCGGCACCCCTCCACTTT. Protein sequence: CATRPLSAPLHF.

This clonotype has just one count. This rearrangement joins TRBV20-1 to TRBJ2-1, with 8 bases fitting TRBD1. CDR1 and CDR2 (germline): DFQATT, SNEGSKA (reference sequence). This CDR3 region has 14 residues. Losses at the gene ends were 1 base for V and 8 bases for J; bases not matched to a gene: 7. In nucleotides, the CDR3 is TGCAGTGCTAGAGTAAGGGACAGGCCTCATGAGCAGTTCTTC. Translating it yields CSARVRDRPHEQFF.

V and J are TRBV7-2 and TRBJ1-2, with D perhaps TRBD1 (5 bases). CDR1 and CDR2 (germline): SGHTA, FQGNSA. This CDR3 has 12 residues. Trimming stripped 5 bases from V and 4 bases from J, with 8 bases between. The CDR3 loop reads CASSGQSYGYTF. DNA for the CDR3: TGTGCCAGCAGCGGACAAAGCTATGGCTACACCTTC. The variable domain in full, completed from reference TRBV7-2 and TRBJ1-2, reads GAGVSQSPSNKVTEKGKDVELRCDPISGHTALYWYRQSLGQGLEFLIYFQGNSAPDKSGLPSDRFSAERTGGSVSTLTIQRTQQEDSAVYLCASSGQSYGYTFGSGTRLTVV.

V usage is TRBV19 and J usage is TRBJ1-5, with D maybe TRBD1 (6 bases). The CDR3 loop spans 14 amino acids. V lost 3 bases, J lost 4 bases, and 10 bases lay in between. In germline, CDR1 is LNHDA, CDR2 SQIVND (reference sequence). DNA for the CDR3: TGTGCCAGTAGTATCGGACAGAGTAATCAGCCCCAGCATTTT. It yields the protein CASSIGQSNQPQHF.

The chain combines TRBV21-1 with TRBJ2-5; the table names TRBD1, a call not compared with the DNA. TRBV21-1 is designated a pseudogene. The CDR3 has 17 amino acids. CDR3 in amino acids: CASSKWGSWTGEGTQYF. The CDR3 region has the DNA TGTGCCAGCAGCAAATGGGGGAGTTGGACAGGGGAAGGGACCCAGTACTTC.

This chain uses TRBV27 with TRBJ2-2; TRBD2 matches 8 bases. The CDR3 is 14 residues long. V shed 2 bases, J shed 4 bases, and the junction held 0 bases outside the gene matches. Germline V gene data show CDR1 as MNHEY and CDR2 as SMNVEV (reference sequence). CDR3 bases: TGTGCCAGCAGTTTAGCGGGGGGCACCGGGGAGCTGTTTTTT. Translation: CASSLAGGTGELFF.

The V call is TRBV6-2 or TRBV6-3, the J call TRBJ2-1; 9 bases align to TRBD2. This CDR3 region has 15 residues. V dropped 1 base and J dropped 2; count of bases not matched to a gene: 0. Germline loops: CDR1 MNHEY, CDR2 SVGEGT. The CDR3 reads CASSYLAGAYNEQFF. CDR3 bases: TGTGCCAGCAGTTACTTAGCGGGGGCCTACAATGAGCAGTTCTTC.

CDR3 coding DNA: TGCGCCAGCAGCCCTGGAACTAGGCTTTGGCAGTTCTTC. This translates into CASSPGTRLWQFF. The chain combines TRBV4-3 with TRBJ2-1; perhaps TRBD2 as D (5 bases). V was trimmed by 4 bases and J by 12 bases, leaving 16 bases between them. Germline CDR1 reads LGHNA; CDR2 reads YSLEER. This CDR3 spans 13 amino acids.

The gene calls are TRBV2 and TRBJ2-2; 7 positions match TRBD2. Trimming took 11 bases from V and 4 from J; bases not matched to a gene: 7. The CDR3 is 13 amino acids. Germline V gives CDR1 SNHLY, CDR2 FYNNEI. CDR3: CAHVGGSTGELFF. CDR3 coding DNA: TGTGCCCACGTGGGGGGGAGCACCGGGGAGCTGTTTTTT.

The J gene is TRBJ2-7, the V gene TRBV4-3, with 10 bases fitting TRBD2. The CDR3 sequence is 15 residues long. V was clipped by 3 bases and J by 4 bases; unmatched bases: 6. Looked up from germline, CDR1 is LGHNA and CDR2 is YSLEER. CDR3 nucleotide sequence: TGCGCCAGCAGCCAGGACACTAGCGGGGTTTACGAGCAGTACTTC. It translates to CASSQDTSGVYEQYF.

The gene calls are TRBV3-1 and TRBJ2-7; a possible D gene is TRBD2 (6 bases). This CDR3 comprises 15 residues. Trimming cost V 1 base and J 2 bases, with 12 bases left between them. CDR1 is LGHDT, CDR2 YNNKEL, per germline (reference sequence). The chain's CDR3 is CASSQGPGAPYEQYF. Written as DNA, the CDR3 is TGTGCCAGCAGCCAAGGCCCGGGAGCTCCCTACGAGCAGTACTTC.

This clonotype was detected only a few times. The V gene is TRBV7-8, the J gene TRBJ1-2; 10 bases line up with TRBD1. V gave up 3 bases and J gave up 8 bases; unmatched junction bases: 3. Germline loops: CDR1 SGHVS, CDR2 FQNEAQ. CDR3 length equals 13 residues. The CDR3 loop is CASSFGTGEGYTF. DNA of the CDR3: TGTGCCAGCAGCTTCGGGACAGGGGAAGGCTACACCTTC. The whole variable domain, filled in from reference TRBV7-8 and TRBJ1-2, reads GAGVSQSPRYKVAKRGQDVALRCDPISGHVSLFWYQQALGQGPEFLTYFQNEAQLDKSGLPSDRFFAERPEGSVSTLKIQRTQQEDSAVYLCASSFGTGEGYTFGSGTRLTVV.

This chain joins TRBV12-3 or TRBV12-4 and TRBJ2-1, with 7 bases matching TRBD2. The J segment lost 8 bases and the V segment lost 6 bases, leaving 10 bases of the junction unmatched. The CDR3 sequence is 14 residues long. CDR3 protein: CASSRGLDPDEQFF. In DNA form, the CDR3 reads TGTGCCAGCAGCCGCGGACTAGATCCAGATGAGCAGTTCTTC.

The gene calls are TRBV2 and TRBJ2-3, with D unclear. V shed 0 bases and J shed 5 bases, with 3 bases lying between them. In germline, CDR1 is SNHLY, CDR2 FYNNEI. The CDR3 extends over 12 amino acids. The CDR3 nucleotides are TGTGCCAGCAGTGAAGCGGGAGATACGCAGTATTTT. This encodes CASSEAGDTQYF. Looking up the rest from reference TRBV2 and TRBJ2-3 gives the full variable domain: EPEVTQTPSHQVTQMGQEVILRCVPISNHLYFYWYRQILGQKVEFLVSFYNNEISEKSEIFDDQFSVERPDGSNFTLKIRSTKLEDSAMYFCASSEAGDTQYFGPGTRLTVL.

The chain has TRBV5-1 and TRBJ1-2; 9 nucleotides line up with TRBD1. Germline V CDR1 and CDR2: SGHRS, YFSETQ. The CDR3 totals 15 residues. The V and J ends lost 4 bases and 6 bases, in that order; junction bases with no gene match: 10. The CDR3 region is CASSPRDRVGNGYTF. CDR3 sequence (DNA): TGCGCCAGCAGCCCCAGGGACAGGGTCGGAAATGGCTACACCTTC.